A selection of T cell receptor beta chains follows, all from one sample in a study of human T cells and chemical hapten exposure. Each CDR3 protein gets one entry after TCRdb re-called the RACE reads with MiXCR. The data contain approximately 82,000 distinct CDR3 sequences, roughly a tenth of them singletons. The sample consisted of whole blood, taken in connection with sensitization to the hapten diphenylcyclopropenone (DPC). The receptors derive from a man aged 40-50 years with alopecia areata. Some clones in this sample may be carry-over from other donors' samples. CDR3s include the opening cysteine and the closing phenylalanine or tryptophan. A D gene is named only where the DNA matches it firmly. A clone size is listed for some rows: how often the clone was seen (once, few, many), or a class if it is expanded.

D gene: -; V gene: TRBV30; clone size: -; J gene: TRBJ2-5; CDR3 length: 12; CDR3 DNA: TGTGCCTGGGAGACAGGACCCAAGACCCAGTACTTC; CDR3 protein: CAWETGPKTQYF
D gene: TRBD2; V gene: TRBV10-3; clone size: many; J gene: TRBJ2-1; CDR3 length: 12; CDR3 DNA: TGTGCCACCGAGACTAGCGGGAATGAGCAGTTCTTC; CDR3 protein: CATETSGNEQFF
D gene: TRBD2; V gene: TRBV11-3; clone size: -; J gene: TRBJ2-5; CDR3 length: 14; CDR3 DNA: TGTGCCAGCACCGAAAGCGGGGTCCGGGAGACCCAGTACTTC; CDR3 protein: CASTESGVRETQYF
D gene: TRBD2; V gene: TRBV6-1; clone size: -; J gene: TRBJ2-3; CDR3 length: 14; CDR3 DNA: TGTGCCAGCAGATGGGGGGGAATTCCAGATACGCAGTATTTT; CDR3 protein: CASRWGGIPDTQYF
D gene: -; V gene: TRBV7-9; clone size: -; J gene: TRBJ2-7; CDR3 length: 13; CDR3 DNA: TGTGCCAGCAGCTTGGTGGGGGCGTGGGAGCAGTACTTC; CDR3 protein: CASSLVGAWEQYF
D gene: TRBD2; V gene: TRBV4-2; clone size: -; J gene: TRBJ2-3; CDR3 length: 17; CDR3 DNA: TGTGCCAGCAGCCAGCATACTAGCGCCGCTAGCACAGATACGCAGTATTTT; CDR3 protein: CASSQHTSAASTDTQYF
D gene: -; V gene: TRBV28; clone size: few; J gene: TRBJ1-3; CDR3 length: 17; CDR3 DNA: TGTGCCAGCAGTTCCTACATATCCCGAGGCTCTGGAAACACCATATATTTT; CDR3 protein: CASSSYISRGSGNTIYF
D gene: -; V gene: TRBV4-3; clone size: few; J gene: TRBJ2-4; CDR3 length: 12; CDR3 DNA: TGCGCCAGCAGCCAAGATCGGAACATTCAGTACTTC; CDR3 protein: CASSQDRNIQYF
D gene: -; V gene: TRBV7-3; clone size: -; J gene: TRBJ2-5; CDR3 length: 13; CDR3 DNA: TGTGCCAGCAGCTTGACACAGCAAGAGACCCAGTACTTC; CDR3 protein: CASSLTQQETQYF
D gene: TRBD2; V gene: TRBV4-2; clone size: -; J gene: TRBJ2-2; CDR3 length: 19; CDR3 DNA: TGTGCCAGCAGCCAAGAACTCGCCGCGGGAGCGTCAGACACCGGGGAGCTGTTTTTT; CDR3 protein: CASSQELAAGASDTGELFF
D gene: -; V gene: TRBV28; clone size: many; J gene: TRBJ2-6; CDR3 length: 15; CDR3 DNA: TGTGCCACCGACGTTCAGGGCTCTGGGGCCAACGTCCTGACTTTC; CDR3 protein: CATDVQGSGANVLTF
D gene: -; V gene: TRBV29-1; clone size: few; J gene: TRBJ1-3; CDR3 length: 13; CDR3 DNA: TGCAGCGTTGGGGGGAGCCAGGGAAACACCATATATTTT; CDR3 protein: CSVGGSQGNTIYF
D gene: -; V gene: TRBV29-1; clone size: -; J gene: TRBJ2-5; CDR3 length: 13; CDR3 DNA: TGCAGCGCCCTGTCGGCGGGACAAGAGACCCAGTACTTC; CDR3 protein: CSALSAGQETQYF
D gene: TRBD2; V gene: TRBV13; clone size: few; J gene: TRBJ2-3; CDR3 length: 16; CDR3 DNA: TGTGCCAGCAGCTTAGGCACTAGCGGATACACAGATACGCAGTATTTT; CDR3 protein: CASSLGTSGYTDTQYF
D gene: -; V gene: TRBV20-1; clone size: few; J gene: TRBJ2-3; CDR3 length: 16; CDR3 DNA: TGCAGTGCTGATTCGCACCAGGCCGGGGGCACAGATACGCAGTATTTT; CDR3 protein: CSADSHQAGGTDTQYF
D gene: -; V gene: TRBV3-1; clone size: few; J gene: TRBJ1-3; CDR3 length: 15; CDR3 DNA: TGTGCCAGCAGCCAAGGCGGCTACTCTGGAAACACCATATATTTT; CDR3 protein: CASSQGGYSGNTIYF
D gene: TRBD1; V gene: TRBV20-1; clone size: few; J gene: TRBJ2-4; CDR3 length: 12; CDR3 DNA: TGCAGTGCTAGACCCGGACAGGCTTGGATGTACTTC; CDR3 protein: CSARPGQAWMYF
D gene: -; V gene: TRBV11-3; clone size: few; J gene: TRBJ1-5; CDR3 length: 13; CDR3 DNA: TGTGCCAGCAGCTTAAACCCGGGACAGCCCCAGCATTTT; CDR3 protein: CASSLNPGQPQHF
D gene: -; V gene: TRBV6-2/TRBV6-3; clone size: -; J gene: TRBJ2-1; CDR3 length: 11; CDR3 DNA: TGTGCCAGCAATAACTACAATGAGCAGTTCTTC; CDR3 protein: CASNNYNEQFF
D gene: -; V gene: TRBV7-6; clone size: -; J gene: TRBJ2-2; CDR3 length: 16; CDR3 DNA: TGTGCCAGCAGCTTAGAGGAAGGCTTTAACACCGGGGAGCTGTTTTTT; CDR3 protein: CASSLEEGFNTGELFF
D gene: -; V gene: TRBV27; clone size: many; J gene: TRBJ1-6; CDR3 length: 16; CDR3 DNA: TGTGCCAGCAGTTTATATCCAGGGAGCAATAATTCACCCCTCCACTTT; CDR3 protein: CASSLYPGSNNSPLHF
D gene: TRBD2; V gene: TRBV2; clone size: -; J gene: TRBJ2-3; CDR3 length: 13; CDR3 DNA: TGTGCCAGCAGGGCCGGGGGGGAAGATACGCAGTATTTT; CDR3 protein: CASRAGGEDTQYF
D gene: -; V gene: TRBV12-3/TRBV12-4; clone size: -; J gene: TRBJ1-2; CDR3 length: 11; CDR3 DNA: TGTGCCAGCCACTCCGCCTATGGCTACACCTTC; CDR3 protein: CASHSAYGYTF
D gene: -; V gene: TRBV27; clone size: few; J gene: TRBJ2-2; CDR3 length: 14; CDR3 DNA: TGTGCCAGCAGTTTTTTCGTAGGAGCCGGGGAGCTGTTTTTT; CDR3 protein: CASSFFVGAGELFF
D gene: -; V gene: TRBV12-3/TRBV12-4; clone size: many; J gene: TRBJ1-1; CDR3 length: 13; CDR3 DNA: TGTGCCAGCACGGACAATATGAACACTGAAGCTTTCTTT; CDR3 protein: CASTDNMNTEAFF
D gene: -; V gene: TRBV21-1; clone size: few; J gene: TRBJ1-2; CDR3 length: 18; CDR3 DNA: TGTGCCAGCAGCCTCCGACGGTTGAGGGAGGCGGTTCTCTATGGCTACACCTTC; CDR3 protein: CASSLRRLREAVLYGYTF
D gene: -; V gene: TRBV29-1; clone size: many; J gene: TRBJ1-1; CDR3 length: 14; CDR3 DNA: TGCAGCGTTGAGGAGGGTATCATGAACACTGAAGCTTTCTTT; CDR3 protein: CSVEEGIMNTEAFF
D gene: -; V gene: TRBV5-6; clone size: -; J gene: TRBJ2-1; CDR3 length: 17; CDR3 DNA: TGTGCCAGCAGCCCCGGGACTCGCAAATGGTCCTACAATGAGCAGTTCTTC; CDR3 protein: CASSPGTRKWSYNEQFF
D gene: -; V gene: TRBV20-1; clone size: few; J gene: TRBJ2-6; CDR3 length: 15; CDR3 DNA: TGCAGTGCTAGAGATTTCAGTGCTGGGGCCAACGTCCTGACTTTC; CDR3 protein: CSARDFSAGANVLTF
D gene: -; V gene: TRBV12-3/TRBV12-4; clone size: many; J gene: TRBJ1-3; CDR3 length: 15; CDR3 DNA: TGTGCCAGCAGCCCCCCCAGCAACTCTGGAAACACCATATATTTT; CDR3 protein: CASSPPSNSGNTIYF
D gene: -; V gene: TRBV6-6; clone size: few; J gene: TRBJ1-5; CDR3 length: 13; CDR3 DNA: TGTGCCAGCATTCAGGATAGCAATCAGCCCCAGCATTTT; CDR3 protein: CASIQDSNQPQHF
D gene: -; V gene: TRBV28; clone size: -; J gene: TRBJ2-1; CDR3 length: 12; CDR3 DNA: TGTGCCAGCAGGACGGGGCATTGGGAGCAGTTCTTC; CDR3 protein: CASRTGHWEQFF
D gene: -; V gene: TRBV5-5; clone size: -; J gene: TRBJ1-5; CDR3 length: 14; CDR3 DNA: TGTGCCAGCAGCTTAGCCGGGCGGGATCAGCCCCAGCATTTT; CDR3 protein: CASSLAGRDQPQHF
D gene: TRBD1; V gene: TRBV12-3/TRBV12-4; clone size: many; J gene: TRBJ1-1; CDR3 length: 14; CDR3 DNA: TGTGCCAGCAGATTGAGACAGGGGAACACTGAAGCTTTCTTT; CDR3 protein: CASRLRQGNTEAFF
D gene: -; V gene: TRBV20-1; clone size: many; J gene: TRBJ2-5; CDR3 length: 15; CDR3 DNA: TGCAGTGCTAGAGATCTGGGTGCGGGGAAAGAGACCCAGTACTTC; CDR3 protein: CSARDLGAGKETQYF
D gene: -; V gene: TRBV5-6; clone size: many; J gene: TRBJ2-3; CDR3 length: 14; CDR3 DNA: TGTGCCAGCAGCCTGGGAGTGAACGAAGATACGCAGTATTTT; CDR3 protein: CASSLGVNEDTQYF
D gene: -; V gene: TRBV29-1; clone size: -; J gene: TRBJ1-1; CDR3 length: 12; CDR3 DNA: TGCAGCGCAACCTTGGGAGTTCTTGAAGCTTTCTTT; CDR3 protein: CSATLGVLEAFF
D gene: TRBD2; V gene: TRBV6-2/TRBV6-3; clone size: -; J gene: TRBJ2-1; CDR3 length: 16; CDR3 DNA: TGTGCCAGCAGGGGCGGGACTAGCGGGAGTTACAATGAGCAGTTCTTC; CDR3 protein: CASRGGTSGSYNEQFF
D gene: TRBD2; V gene: TRBV11-3; clone size: many; J gene: TRBJ2-1; CDR3 length: 16; CDR3 DNA: TGTGCCAGCAGCCCCTCCCCACTAGCGGGATACAGTGAGCAGTTCTTC; CDR3 protein: CASSPSPLAGYSEQFF
D gene: -; V gene: TRBV29-1; clone size: many; J gene: TRBJ1-1; CDR3 length: 11; CDR3 DNA: TGCAGCGTTGTTGAGGTACATGAAGCTTTCTTT; CDR3 protein: CSVVEVHEAFF
D gene: -; V gene: TRBV6-5; clone size: many; J gene: TRBJ1-4; CDR3 length: 13; CDR3 DNA: TGTGCCAGCGGCAGGGGACGGGGTGAAAAACTGTTTTTT; CDR3 protein: CASGRGRGEKLFF
D gene: -; V gene: TRBV6-5; clone size: many; J gene: TRBJ1-2; CDR3 length: 12; CDR3 DNA: TGTGCCAGCAGTTACTGGGGGCATGGCTACACCTTC; CDR3 protein: CASSYWGHGYTF
D gene: -; V gene: TRBV4-1; clone size: few; J gene: TRBJ2-3; CDR3 length: 13; CDR3 DNA: TGCGCCAGCAGCCAAGAAGAGGAGGATACGCAGTATTTT; CDR3 protein: CASSQEEEDTQYF
D gene: -; V gene: TRBV12-3/TRBV12-4; clone size: -; J gene: TRBJ1-4; CDR3 length: 15; CDR3 DNA: TGTGCCAGCAGTTTGCGGTTAGGGACGGTTGAAAAACTGTTTTTT; CDR3 protein: CASSLRLGTVEKLFF